This T cell receptor (beta chain) is drawn from a study of shared clonotypes between healthy human individuals. A word on this clone: Its antigen remains unidentified.

Running of the assay took place at deep level. TCRdb's copy holds only in-frame clones and misses some; the assay was immunoSEQ multiplex PCR. The sample carries 950,000 to 1,200,000 clones, 60% to 85% recorded once. This CDR3 region has 16 residues. The V and J ends lost 6 bases and 1 base, in that order; junction bases with no gene match: 9. The germline CDR1 and CDR2 sequences are SNHLY and FYNNEI. Broader study findings: A reduction in generation probabilities was seen for non-shared clonotypes relative to those shared by all four donors.

The chain couples TRBV2 to TRBJ1-5, with 7 bases identical to TRBD1. The TCR originated in a man between 18 and 29 years old in good health. Some clones in this sample may be carry-over from other donors' samples. Material: memory CD4+ T cells from PBMCs. Described subset: CD45RA-negative fraction. CDR3 bases: TGTGCCAGCAGCCCTGACAGGGATCAGAGCAATCAGCCCCAGCATTTT. Protein sequence: CASSPDRDQSNQPQHF. Full variable domain (rest looked up from reference TRBV2 and TRBJ1-5): EPEVTQTPSHQVTQMGQEVILRCVPISNHLYFYWYRQILGQKVEFLVSFYNNEISEKSEIFDDQFSVERPDGSNFTLKIRSTKLEDSAMYFCASSPDRDQSNQPQHFGDGTRLSIL.